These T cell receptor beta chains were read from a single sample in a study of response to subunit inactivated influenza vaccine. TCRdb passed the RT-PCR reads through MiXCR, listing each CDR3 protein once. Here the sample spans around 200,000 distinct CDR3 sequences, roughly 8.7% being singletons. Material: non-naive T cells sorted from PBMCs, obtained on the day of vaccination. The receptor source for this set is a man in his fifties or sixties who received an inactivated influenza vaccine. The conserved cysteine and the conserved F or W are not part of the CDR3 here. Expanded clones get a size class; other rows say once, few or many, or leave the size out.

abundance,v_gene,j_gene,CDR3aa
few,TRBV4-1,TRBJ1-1,ASSQPGQGSTEAF
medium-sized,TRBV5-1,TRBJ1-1,ASSPGGQNTEAF
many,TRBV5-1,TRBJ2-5,ASTISGFQETQY
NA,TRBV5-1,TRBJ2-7,ASSLELAPVYEQY
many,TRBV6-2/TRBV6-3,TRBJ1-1,ASSKTEMNTEAF
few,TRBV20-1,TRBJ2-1,SASGLAGTYNEQF
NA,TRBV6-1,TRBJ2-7,ASHQTGLSYEQY
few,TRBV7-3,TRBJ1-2,ASSLGGGPYYGYT
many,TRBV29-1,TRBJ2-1,SVARWDLGNEQF
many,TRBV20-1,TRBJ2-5,SASVEGETQY
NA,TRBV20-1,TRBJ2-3,SAGNFKLSDTQY
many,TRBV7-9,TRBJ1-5,ASSLSTNNQPQH
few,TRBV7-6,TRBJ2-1,ASSNSAGGLNEQF
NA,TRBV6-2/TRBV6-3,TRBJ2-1,ASSYSLARLVNEQF
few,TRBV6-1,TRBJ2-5,ASSAPGLAVGGETQY
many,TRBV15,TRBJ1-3,ATSREGGGSGNTIY
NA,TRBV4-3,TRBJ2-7,ASSQNTRTGAGQY
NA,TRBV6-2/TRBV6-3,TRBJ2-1,ASSWGQGGYNEQF
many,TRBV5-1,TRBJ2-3,ASSLSGKSSDTQY
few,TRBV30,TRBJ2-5,AWSAGSRSGTQY
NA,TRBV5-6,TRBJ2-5,ASSLGFIEQETQY
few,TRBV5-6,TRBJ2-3,ASSLRSSPQY
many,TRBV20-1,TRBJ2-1,SARPTGTEQF
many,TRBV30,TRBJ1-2,AWIPQGGRSGYT
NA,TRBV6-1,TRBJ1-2,ATKDGSRANYGYT
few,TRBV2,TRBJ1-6,ASCRWSYNSPLH
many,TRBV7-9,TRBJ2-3,ASSSDRGTDTQY
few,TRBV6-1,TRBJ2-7,ASSTQVNSYEQY
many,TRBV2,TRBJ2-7,ASSLRTVTDGYEQY
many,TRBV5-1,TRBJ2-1,ASSPMVAGGGNEQF
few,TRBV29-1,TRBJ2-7,SVRQGAYEQY
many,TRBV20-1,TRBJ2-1,SAREGLAVSYNEQF
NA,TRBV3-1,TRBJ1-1,ASSQRGTEAF
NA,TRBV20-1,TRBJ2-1,SARGYITGGENEQF
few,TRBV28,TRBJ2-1,ASSLLAVGGDEQF
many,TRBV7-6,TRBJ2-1,ASSPGHDYNEQF
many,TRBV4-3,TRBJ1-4,ASGDRHTGTNEKLF
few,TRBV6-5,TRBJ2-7,ASSYSYTGGWNEQY
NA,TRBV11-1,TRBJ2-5,ASSPHWVAGEETQY
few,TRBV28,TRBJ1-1,ASRDRVGADTEAF
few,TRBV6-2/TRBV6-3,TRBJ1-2,ASSYADRTNYGYT
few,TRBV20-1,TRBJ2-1,SASGGTSPLNEQF
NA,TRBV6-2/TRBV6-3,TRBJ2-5,ASAQDRGYLETQY
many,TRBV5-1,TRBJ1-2,ASSPGTASTNYGYT
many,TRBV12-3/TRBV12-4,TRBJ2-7,ASSFRSGTSGTYEQY
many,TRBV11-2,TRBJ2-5,ASSLGPAGQETQY
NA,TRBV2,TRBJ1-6,ASMSGVNSPLH
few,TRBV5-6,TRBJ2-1,ASSRLAGANEQF
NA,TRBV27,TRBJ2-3,ASKNLQATDTQY